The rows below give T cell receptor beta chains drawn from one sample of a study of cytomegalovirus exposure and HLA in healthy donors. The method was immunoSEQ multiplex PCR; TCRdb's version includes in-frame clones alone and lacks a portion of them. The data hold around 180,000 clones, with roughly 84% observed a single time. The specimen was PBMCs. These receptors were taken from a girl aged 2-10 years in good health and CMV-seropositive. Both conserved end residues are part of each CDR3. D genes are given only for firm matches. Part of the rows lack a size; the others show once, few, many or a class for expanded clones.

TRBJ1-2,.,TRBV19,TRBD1,CASHSPGTGGTRGYTF,TGTGCCAGTCATTCTCCAGGCACAGGGGGTACAAGAGGCTACACCTTC
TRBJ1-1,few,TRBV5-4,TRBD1,CASRGTGGDGTEAFF,TGTGCCAGCAGGGGGACAGGGGGTGATGGGACTGAAGCTTTCTTT
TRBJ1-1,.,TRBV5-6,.,CASRLQGYGGLREAFF,TGTGCCAGCAGGCTCCAGGGGTACGGAGGCTTGAGGGAAGCTTTCTTT
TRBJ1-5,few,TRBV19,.,CASSMQLRPQHF,TGTGCCAGTAGTATGCAATTGCGGCCCCAGCATTTT
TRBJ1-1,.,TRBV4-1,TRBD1,CASSQHRGPNTEAFF,TGCGCCAGCAGCCAACACAGGGGGCCGAACACTGAAGCTTTCTTT
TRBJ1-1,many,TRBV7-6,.,CASSLGEDTEAFF,TGTGCCAGCAGCTTAGGGGAGGACACTGAAGCTTTCTTT
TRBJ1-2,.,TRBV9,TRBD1,CASSDRDSNYGYTF,TGTGCCAGCAGCGACCGGGACAGTAACTATGGCTACACCTTC
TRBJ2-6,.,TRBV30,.,CACTSGLSGANVLTF,TGTGCCTGCACCTCAGGGCTCTCTGGGGCCAACGTCCTGACTTTC
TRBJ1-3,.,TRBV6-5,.,CASSVAYSGNTIYF,TGTGCCAGCAGTGTGGCTTACTCTGGAAACACCATATATTTT
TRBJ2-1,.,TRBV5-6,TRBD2,CASRSSGRPYNEQFF,TGTGCCAGCAGATCTAGCGGGAGGCCCTACAATGAGCAGTTCTTC
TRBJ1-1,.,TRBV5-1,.,CASSSVVGRTEAFF,TGCGCCAGCAGCTCGGTGGTGGGCCGCACTGAAGCTTTCTTT
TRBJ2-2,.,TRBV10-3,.,CAISSSGNTGELFF,TGTGCCATCAGCTCCAGCGGGAACACCGGGGAGCTGTTTTTT
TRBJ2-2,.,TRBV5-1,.,CASSLDTNTGELFF,TGCGCCAGCAGCTTGGATACGAACACCGGGGAGCTGTTTTTT
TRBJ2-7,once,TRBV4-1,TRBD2,CASSRAGGSYEQYF,TGCGCCAGCAGCCGAGCGGGAGGATCCTACGAGCAGTACTTC
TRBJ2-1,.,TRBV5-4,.,CASSSHITDRDNEQFF,TGTGCCAGCAGCTCACACATAACCGACAGAGACAATGAGCAGTTCTTC
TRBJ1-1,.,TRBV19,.,CATRAPEAFF,TGTGCCACCCGAGCCCCTGAAGCTTTCTTT
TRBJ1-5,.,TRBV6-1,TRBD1,CASTQDRVNQPQHF,TGTGCCAGCACCCAGGACAGGGTCAATCAGCCCCAGCATTTT
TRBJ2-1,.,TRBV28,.,CASSFGRLEYNEQFF,TGTGCCAGCAGTTTTGGGAGGCTAGAGTACAATGAGCAGTTCTTC
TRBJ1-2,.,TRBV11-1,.,CASRSIGREDGYTF,TGTGCCAGCAGATCAATCGGTAGGGAGGACGGCTACACCTTC
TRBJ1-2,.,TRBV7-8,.,CASKGQGDYGYTF,TGTGCCAGCAAGGGCCAGGGCGACTATGGCTACACCTTC
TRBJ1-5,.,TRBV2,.,CASSSLSNQPQHF,TGTGCCAGCAGTTCCCTAAGCAATCAGCCCCAGCATTTT
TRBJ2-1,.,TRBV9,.,CASSAGSVEQFF,TGTGCCAGCAGCGCTGGGAGTGTGGAGCAGTTCTTC
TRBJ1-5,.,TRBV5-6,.,CASSLEQGLGPQHF,TGTGCCAGCAGCTTGGAGCAGGGCCTAGGGCCCCAGCATTTT
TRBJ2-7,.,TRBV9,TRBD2,CASSAGGLAIPYEQYF,TGTGCCAGCAGCGCTGGGGGACTAGCGATTCCCTACGAGCAGTACTTC
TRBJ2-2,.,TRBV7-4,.,CASSLNTGELFF,TGTGCCAGCAGCCTCAACACCGGGGAGCTGTTTTTT
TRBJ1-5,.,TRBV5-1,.,CASSLLELLGQPQHF,TGCGCCAGCAGCTTGTTGGAGCTATTAGGACAGCCCCAGCATTTT
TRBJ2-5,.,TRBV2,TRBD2,CASRGPTGTSGRAKETQYF,TGTGCCAGCAGGGGGCCGACCGGGACTAGCGGGAGGGCCAAAGAGACCCAGTACTTC
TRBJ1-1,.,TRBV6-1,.,CASRGTEAFF,TGTGCCAGTCGGGGAACTGAAGCTTTCTTT
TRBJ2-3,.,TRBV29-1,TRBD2,CSVVRGGGAEGTDTQYF,TGCAGCGTTGTCAGGGGCGGGGGGGCCGAAGGCACAGATACGCAGTATTTT
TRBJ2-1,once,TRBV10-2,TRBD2,CARSRGLGYNEQFF,TGCGCCAGGTCGAGGGGACTAGGCTACAATGAGCAGTTCTTC
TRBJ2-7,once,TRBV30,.,CAWSVRRLARGTYEQYF,TGTGCCTGGAGTGTACGGCGTCTAGCTCGGGGGACCTACGAGCAGTACTTC
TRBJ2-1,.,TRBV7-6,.,CASSPSSYNEQFF,TGTGCCAGCAGCCCTAGCTCCTACAATGAGCAGTTCTTC
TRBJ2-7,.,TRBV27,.,CASSSRGEIVYEQYF,TGTGCCAGCAGTTCCCGAGGAGAAATTGTCTACGAGCAGTACTTC
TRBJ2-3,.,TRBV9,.,CASSPRISLSHTQYF,TGTGCCAGCAGCCCCCGAATCTCCCTAAGTCATACGCAGTATTTT
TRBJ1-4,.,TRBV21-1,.,CASSKGAIFGGQGVEKLFF,TGTGCCAGCAGCAAAGGGGCAATTTTTGGGGGACAGGGGGTTGAAAAACTGTTTTTT
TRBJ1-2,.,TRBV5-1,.,CASSLDTINYGYTF,TGCGCCAGCAGCTTGGACACGATTAACTATGGCTACACCTTC
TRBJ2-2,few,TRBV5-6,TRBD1,CASSWDRVTGELFF,TGTGCCAGCAGCTGGGACAGGGTAACCGGGGAGCTGTTTTTT
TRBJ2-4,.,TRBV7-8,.,CASSSQGRNIQYF,TGTGCCAGCAGCTCCCAGGGTCGGAACATTCAGTACTTC
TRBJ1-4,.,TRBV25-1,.,CASRGQTTTNEKLFF,TGTGCCAGCAGAGGACAGACTACAACTAATGAAAAACTGTTTTTT
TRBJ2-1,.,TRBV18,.,CASSPNSDEQFF,TGTGCCAGCTCCCCGAATAGTGATGAGCAGTTCTTC
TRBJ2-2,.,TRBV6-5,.,CASGYRAANTGELFF,TGTGCCAGCGGATACAGGGCAGCGAACACCGGGGAGCTGTTTTTT
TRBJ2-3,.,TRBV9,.,CASSVGAGNTDTQYF,TGTGCCAGCAGCGTAGGAGCGGGCAACACAGATACGCAGTATTTT
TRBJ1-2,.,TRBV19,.,CASRRPGGYTF,TGTGCCAGTCGGAGGCCGGGTGGCTACACCTTC
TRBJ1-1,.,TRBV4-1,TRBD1,CASSHRRTGETEAFF,TGCGCCAGCAGCCATAGGCGGACAGGGGAGACTGAAGCTTTCTTT
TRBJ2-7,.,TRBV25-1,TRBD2,CASSLNSGIEQYF,TGTGCCAGCAGTCTAAATAGCGGGATCGAGCAGTACTTC
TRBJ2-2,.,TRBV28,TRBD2,CASCYGGLAGVYTGELFF,TGTGCCAGCTGTTACGGGGGACTAGCGGGAGTATACACCGGGGAGCTGTTTTTT
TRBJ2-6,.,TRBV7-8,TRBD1,CASSAWDSPYSGANVLTF,TGTGCCAGCAGCGCGTGGGACAGCCCCTACTCTGGGGCCAACGTCCTGACTTTC
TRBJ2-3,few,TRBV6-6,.,CASSYFDSNTDTQYF,TGTGCCAGCAGTTACTTCGACAGTAACACAGATACGCAGTATTTT
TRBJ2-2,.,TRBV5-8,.,CASIKIRVNTGELFF,TGTGCCAGCATCAAAATCAGGGTGAACACCGGGGAGCTGTTTTTT
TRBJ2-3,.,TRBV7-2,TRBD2,CASSLGTSGDTQYF,TGTGCCAGCAGCTTAGGGACTAGCGGAGATACGCAGTATTTT
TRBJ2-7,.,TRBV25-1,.,CASSENLATLQYF,TGTGCCAGCAGTGAAAATCTAGCGACCCTACAGTACTTC
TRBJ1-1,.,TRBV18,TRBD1,CASSPTQGRYTEAFF,TGTGCCAGCTCACCTACACAGGGGAGGTACACTGAAGCTTTCTTT
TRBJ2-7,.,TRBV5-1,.,CASSLGGGEQYF,TGCGCCAGCAGCTTGGGAGGGGGAGAGCAGTACTTC
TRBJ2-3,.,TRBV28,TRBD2,CASQEAGGSLDTQYF,TGTGCCAGCCAGGAAGCGGGAGGGAGTTTAGATACGCAGTATTTT
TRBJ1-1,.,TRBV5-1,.,CASSLGANTEAFF,TGCGCCAGCAGCTTGGGGGCGAACACTGAAGCTTTCTTT
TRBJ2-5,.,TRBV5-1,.,CASSLPGEETQYF,TGCGCCAGCAGCTTGCCCGGGGAAGAGACCCAGTACTTC
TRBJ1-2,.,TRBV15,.,CATSRGGSDYGYTF,TGTGCCACCAGCAGAGGGGGCAGCGACTATGGCTACACCTTC
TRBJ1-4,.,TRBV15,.,CATSLNRVFEKLFF,TGTGCCACCAGCCTAAACAGGGTATTCGAAAAACTGTTTTTT
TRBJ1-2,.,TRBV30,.,CAWSALAGLPNYGYTF,TGTGCCTGGAGTGCTTTGGCAGGCCTACCTAACTATGGCTACACCTTC